These T cell receptor beta chains were read from a single sample in a study of CD8 T cells in ankylosing spondylitis. TCRdb redid the calling of the 5' RACE reads with MiXCR, one entry per CDR3 protein. This table has under 300,000 distinct CDR3 sequences, about a sixth appearing once. Sequenced sample: blood, either unsorted or a sorted T cell fraction (not recorded which). The receptor source for this set is a male donor with ankylosing spondylitis or in good health (not recorded which). The CDR3 runs from the conserved cysteine through the conserved F or W. Fields, in order: clone size, D gene, J gene, V gene, CDR3 DNA, CDR3 protein. A D gene is named only where the DNA matches it firmly. A row's size may be missing; if present it is once, few, many or a size class.

few	NA	TRBJ2-5	TRBV12-3/TRBV12-4	TGTGCCAGCAGCCCCGACACCCAAGAGACCCAGTACTTC	CASSPDTQETQYF
NA	NA	TRBJ2-2	TRBV7-3	TGTGCCAGCAGCCAGACTGTAAACACCGGGGAGCTGTTTTTT	CASSQTVNTGELFF
NA	NA	TRBJ2-1	TRBV27	TGTGCCAGCACGGCAGCGGCCCTCTCCTACAATGAGCAGTTCTTC	CASTAAALSYNEQFF
few	TRBD2	TRBJ2-7	TRBV7-8	TGTGCCAGCAGCTTAGCACTAGCGGGAGAGGACTACGAGCAGTACTTC	CASSLALAGEDYEQYF
few	TRBD2	TRBJ2-1	TRBV29-1	TGCAGCGTTGAAGATCCTGGGTGGGAGGGCAATGAGCAGTTCTTC	CSVEDPGWEGNEQFF
NA	TRBD1	TRBJ1-2	TRBV6-1	TGTGCCAGCAGTCCGGGACAGGCGGAGAACTATGGCTACACCTTC	CASSPGQAENYGYTF
NA	NA	TRBJ2-1	TRBV4-3	TGCGCCAGCAGCCAAGAGACCCAGTTTCCACAAGGCAATGAGCAGTTCTTC	CASSQETQFPQGNEQFF
once	NA	TRBJ2-7	TRBV7-2	TGTGCCAGCAGCCCGAAAAATCTAGACTACGAGCAGTACTTC	CASSPKNLDYEQYF
NA	NA	TRBJ2-1	TRBV7-6	TGTGCCAGCAGCTTAGCGGGAGGCTTTTACAATGAGCAGTTCTTC	CASSLAGGFYNEQFF
few	NA	TRBJ2-1	TRBV4-1	TGCGCCAGCAGCCAAGAACCAGTCGCAGGGACAAATGAGCAGTTCTTC	CASSQEPVAGTNEQFF
few	TRBD2	TRBJ2-1	TRBV3-1	TGTGCCAGCAGCGAGGGACTAGTGATCAATGAGCAGTTCTTC	CASSEGLVINEQFF
NA	NA	TRBJ1-3	TRBV11-2	TGTGCCAGCAGCTCAGGTGGTTTCTCTCCGGACCCTGGAAACACCATATATTTT	CASSSGGFSPDPGNTIYF
NA	NA	TRBJ2-1	TRBV7-3	TGTGCCAGCAGCCCGGAGGCGTACTACAATGAGCAGTTCTTC	CASSPEAYYNEQFF
few	TRBD2	TRBJ2-1	TRBV29-1	TGCAGCGGAAGGGGACTAGCGGACTCCTACAATGAGCAGTTCTTC	CSGRGLADSYNEQFF
many	TRBD1	TRBJ1-3	TRBV12-3/TRBV12-4	TGTGCCAGCAGTCGGGGGACTGACAGGGGGAACACCATATATTTT	CASSRGTDRGNTIYF
few	NA	TRBJ1-2	TRBV7-2	TGTGCCAGCAGCCCCAGGACTAACTATGGCTACACCTTC	CASSPRTNYGYTF
few	NA	TRBJ2-3	TRBV7-2	TGTGCCAGCAGCTCGTGGACCCGGATTGATACGCAGTATTTT	CASSSWTRIDTQYF
few	TRBD2	TRBJ2-1	TRBV7-9	TGTGCCAGCAGCCCGACTAGCGGGCCTGACTACAATGAGCAGTTCTTC	CASSPTSGPDYNEQFF
NA	TRBD1	TRBJ2-1	TRBV11-1	TGTGCCAGCAGCGACAGTGACAGGGTGAGGGACCCCTACAATGAGCAGTTCTTC	CASSDSDRVRDPYNEQFF
NA	NA	TRBJ2-7	TRBV12-3/TRBV12-4	TGTGCCAGCGGGTTTGGGGTAGCCTACGAGCAGTACTTC	CASGFGVAYEQYF
many	NA	TRBJ2-1	TRBV3-1	TGTGCCAGCAGCCAAGAGGTAGCGTCACGGGAGCAGTTCTTC	CASSQEVASREQFF
few	NA	TRBJ2-7	TRBV7-2	TGTGCCAGCAGCACAGAGGGGAGTTCCCTCTACGAGCAGTACTTC	CASSTEGSSLYEQYF
few	TRBD2	TRBJ2-4	TRBV29-1	TGCAGCGTTAGCCCAGAAGGGAGGGCCGACGGGGAAAACATTCAGTACTTC	CSVSPEGRADGENIQYF
NA	TRBD2	TRBJ2-1	TRBV11-2	TGTGCCAGCAGCTTAGAGGGACCAGCGGGAGCAGACAATGAGCAGTTCTTC	CASSLEGPAGADNEQFF
once	NA	TRBJ2-2	TRBV15	TGTGCCACTAGAACCGGGACATCGAACACCGGGGAGCTGTTTTTT	CATRTGTSNTGELFF
NA	NA	TRBJ2-7	TRBV20-1	TGCAGTGCTAGAGATCGGACTCGCGGGGCGCTTGAGCAGTACTTC	CSARDRTRGALEQYF
NA	TRBD1	TRBJ2-7	TRBV12-3/TRBV12-4	TGTGCCAGCAGTTTAGGGCCGACAGGGGTTGGGTACGAGCAGTACTTC	CASSLGPTGVGYEQYF
many	NA	TRBJ2-1	TRBV11-1	TGTGCCAGCAGCTCTCCAAACGGGGGATTGGACAATGAGCAGTTCTTC	CASSSPNGGLDNEQFF
NA	NA	TRBJ2-7	TRBV5-1	TGCGCCAGCAATTGCTACGAGCAGTACTTC	CASNCYEQYF
NA	NA	TRBJ2-1	TRBV27	TGTGCCAGCAGTTTGTCCCCCAATGAGCAGTTCTTC	CASSLSPNEQFF
few	TRBD2	TRBJ2-5	TRBV7-6	TGTGCCAGCAGCTCGGCGGGAGGGAATGAGGAGACCCAGTACTTC	CASSSAGGNEETQYF
few	TRBD2	TRBJ2-1	TRBV29-1	TGCAGCGTCACGGGACTAGCGGGAGGGCTCCCTCCGAATGAGCAGTTCTTC	CSVTGLAGGLPPNEQFF
NA	TRBD2	TRBJ2-2	TRBV27	TGTGCCAGCAGTCCGGGACTAGCGGCGAACACCGGGGAGCTGTTTTTT	CASSPGLAANTGELFF
NA	NA	TRBJ1-4	TRBV25-1	TGTGCCAGCAGTGAATGGGGAACTAATGAAAAACTGTTTTTT	CASSEWGTNEKLFF
few	TRBD2	TRBJ2-7	TRBV7-2	TGTGCCAGCAGCCCTCATCCTAGCGGGAGGAGCGAGCAGTACTTC	CASSPHPSGRSEQYF
few	TRBD2	TRBJ2-3	TRBV11-1	TGTGCCAGCAGCTCCCGATTCCAGGGAGGGGGCACAGATACGCAGTATTTT	CASSSRFQGGGTDTQYF
NA	TRBD2	TRBJ2-1	TRBV10-3	TGTGCCATCAGTGAGGAAGCGGGAGACGATGAGCAGTTCTTC	CAISEEAGDDEQFF
few	NA	TRBJ2-1	TRBV2	TGTGCCGGCACCGGGGCCCTCTTGGATGAGCAGTTCTTC	CAGTGALLDEQFF
many	NA	TRBJ2-3	TRBV20-1	TGCAGTGCTAGAGAAACCTCCCGGGATACGCAGTATTTT	CSARETSRDTQYF
NA	TRBD1	TRBJ1-1	TRBV29-1	TGCAGCGTTGGAGGGGGCGAAGGGACTGAAGCTTTCTTT	CSVGGGEGTEAFF
few	TRBD2	TRBJ2-7	TRBV5-5	TGTGCCAGCAGCGCACTAGCGGGAGACTCCTACGAGCAGTACTTC	CASSALAGDSYEQYF
NA	NA	TRBJ2-5	TRBV7-9	TGTGCCAGCAGCATCAGGACTCACGAGGGGGAGACCCAGTACTTC	CASSIRTHEGETQYF
few	NA	TRBJ2-7	TRBV10-3	TGTGCCATCAGTGAGACCCTGGAGGGGCTCAATACCTACGAGCAGTACTTC	CAISETLEGLNTYEQYF
many	NA	TRBJ2-5	TRBV11-2	TGTGCCAGCAGCTCAATGACAGGGAGGGAGACCCAGTACTTC	CASSSMTGRETQYF
few	TRBD2	TRBJ2-7	TRBV12-3/TRBV12-4	TGTGCCAGCAGTTCAGGGGCGGGAGGGTTCGGCGAGCAGTACTTC	CASSSGAGGFGEQYF
few	NA	TRBJ2-7	TRBV28	TGTGCCAGCAGTCCCCTGACAGGTAAAACCTACGAGCAGTACTTC	CASSPLTGKTYEQYF
NA	TRBD2	TRBJ2-1	TRBV11-2	TGTGCCAGTATCGGGACTAGCGGCCCCTACAATGAGCAGTTCTTC	CASIGTSGPYNEQFF
few	TRBD2	TRBJ2-7	TRBV4-2	TGTGCCAGCAGCCAGGCCCGGCTTCTAGCGGGAGGAGGGTACGAGCAGTACTTC	CASSQARLLAGGGYEQYF
NA	TRBD1	TRBJ2-1	TRBV5-6	TGTGCCAGCAGAAAAACAGGGGTTGGCAATGAGCAGTTCTTC	CASRKTGVGNEQFF
NA	TRBD1	TRBJ2-7	TRBV6-1	TGTGCCAGCAGCCTGGGGGCAGGGGGATACTACGAGCAGTACTTC	CASSLGAGGYYEQYF
NA	NA	TRBJ2-7	TRBV6-1	TGTGCCAGCAGTGACTCCAGGGAGCAGTACTTC	CASSDSREQYF
NA	TRBD2	TRBJ2-3	TRBV25-1	TGTGCCAGCAGTGGCAGGACTAGCGGCAACACAGATACGCAGTATTTT	CASSGRTSGNTDTQYF
few	NA	TRBJ2-6	TRBV29-1	TGCAGCGTCCGAGGTCGCTCTGGGGCCAACGTCCTGACTTTC	CSVRGRSGANVLTF
few	NA	TRBJ1-1	TRBV7-8	TGTGCCAGCAGCTTAGCCGCATTGAACACTGAAGCTTTCTTT	CASSLAALNTEAFF
NA	NA	TRBJ2-5	TRBV24-1	TGTGCCACCAGTGATTCCAACCAAGAGACCCAGTACTTC	CATSDSNQETQYF